Sequencing of this TCR beta chain was carried out in a study of CD4 T cells in relation to SARS-CoV-2 and coronaviruses. Note on this clone: Its matching antigen is unknown.

Trimming stripped 2 bases from V and 5 bases from J, with 14 bases between. CDR1 and CDR2 (germline): LGHNA, YSLEER. The length of the CDR3 is 15 residues. Repertoires were generated with immunoSEQ multiplex PCR, while TCRdb's copy carries only in-frame clones and drops some. The sample has 38,000 or so clones; roughly four fifths are singletons. The chain carries TRBV4-3 and TRBJ2-3, with D perhaps matching TRBD1 (6 bases). The sample comprised naive CD4+ T cells from PBMCs, cultured in vitro. Subset noted: naive CD4+ T cells isolated by negative enrichment. This sequence originates from an adult with COVID-19. The chain's CDR3 is CASSQSQGRLDTQYF. The CDR3 coding sequence is TGCGCCAGCAGCCAAAGTCAGGGGAGATTAGATACGCAGTATTTT.